This TCR beta chain was retrieved from a study of Ad26.COV2.S vaccination and SARS-CoV-2 variants. The wider study: The vaccine Ad26.COV2.S was put into the muscle once, or twice with 56 days between. Study-level points and caveats: Across vaccine and placebo recipients, the breadth of non-spike TCRs was similar.

The treatment was: 15 to 20 received Ad26.COV2.S at low or high dose, single or two shots; 5 received placebo; per-sample allocation not given. At day 63 after the first vaccine or placebo injection, samples were drawn. Measured with immunoSEQ multiplex PCR; TCRdb has only the in-frame clones, and not every one. This table has about 420,000 clones, roughly 90% appearing once. Note on this clone: The antigen is undetermined.

Trimming removed 4 bases at V and 7 bases at J, with 16 bases between. Per germline, CDR1 SGHTA and CDR2 FQGNSA. The CDR3 sequence is 15 residues long. The chain is built from TRBV7-2 and TRBJ1-4, with D perhaps matching TRBD1 (6 bases). This sample comprised peripheral blood, obtained in a trial of Ad26.COV2.S vaccine versus placebo. This sequence was found in a person between 18 and 60 years old who received the Ad26.COV2.S COVID-19 vaccine or a placebo. The CDR3 loop is CASSSRAGEGEKLFF. CDR3 in DNA: TGTGCCAGCAGCTCGCGGGCAGGGGAGGGTGAAAAACTGTTTTTT.